This T cell receptor (beta chain) stems from a study of blood T cell repertoires in COVID-19. The age range of participants was about 18 to 100 years, with residence in under 30 US areas. Per the germline V gene, CDR1 is SGHVS and CDR2 is FQNEAQ. This CDR3 is built from 13 residues. V gave up 6 bases and J gave up 2 bases, with 10 bases separating them. Some clones are missing from TCRdb's copy, which holds only in-frame ones; the method was immunoSEQ multiplex PCR. Among hundreds of thousands of clones listed, more than 80% were seen once. Input material: PBMCs or T cells enriched from blood (not recorded which). This clonotype originated in a man aged 25-40 years who had recovered from COVID-19. V and J are TRBV7-8 and TRBJ1-1; TRBD1 is a possible D gene (6 bases). CDR3 sequence (DNA): TGTGCCAGCAGTACAGGGCGCAACACTGAAGCTTTCTTT. It encodes CASSTGRNTEAFF. The entire variable domain, with the rest obtained from reference TRBV7-8 and TRBJ1-1, is as follows: GAGVSQSPRYKVAKRGQDVALRCDPISGHVSLFWYQQALGQGPEFLTYFQNEAQLDKSGLPSDRFFAERPEGSVSTLKIQRTQQEDSAVYLCASSTGRNTEAFFGQGTRLTVV.